This TCR beta chain is drawn from a study of OX40 agonist ivuxolimab in advanced cancers. About the study: A mean age of approximately 58 years, range roughly 20 to 80, was recorded, and approximately 85% were male. A history of anti-PD-1, anti-PD-L1 or anti-CTLA-4 therapy was acceptable, and about 37% had some.

Sequencing used immunoSEQ multiplex PCR; TCRdb keeps in-frame clones, though not all of them. The profile covers fewer than 100,000 clones, with about 80% appearing a single time and roughly 1.5% taken by the ten largest. Enrollment shut out patients with autoimmune disease history or systemic immunosuppression. Trimming stripped 0 bases from V and 2 bases from J, with 10 bases between. This CDR3 comprises 15 residues. CDR1 LGHNA and CDR2 YNFKEQ come from the germline V gene. The input for sequencing was CD4+ or CD8+ T cells sorted from blood, taken in a trial of the OX40 agonist ivuxolimab. The chain combines TRBV4-2 with TRBJ2-5, with a tentative D call TRBD1 (6 bases). This clonotype was sampled from an adult with an advanced solid tumor such as melanoma, head and neck, liver or kidney cancer. CDR3 nucleotides: TGTGCCAGCAGCCAAGATGCAGGGGATCAAGAGACCCAGTACTTC. This sequence encodes CASSQDAGDQETQYF.